This T cell receptor beta chain was obtained from a study of CD8+ T cells in alopecia areata. Study as a whole: The share of scalp area affected provided the severity score for treated patients. Study outcomes and limitations: Mice gave a clearer picture of TCR sharing than patients did, possibly for HLA-related reasons. Normal scalp showed lower clonality than lesional scalp, especially alopecia totalis/universalis.

RNA was extracted and reverse transcribed into cDNA as the sequencing template. Generated by immunoSEQ multiplex PCR, the TCRdb table keeps only in-frame clones and is missing some. In the table there are about 13,000 clones, approximately 71% of which are singletons. This clone was seen once. Its antigen is unidentified. Indicated treatment: oral pan-JAK inhibitor, 5-10 mg twice daily. The study team obtained lesional scalp punch biopsies and peripheral blood from alopecia areata patients. CDR3 length: 18 amino acids. Germline values: CDR1 LGHNA, CDR2 YSLEER. V was shortened by 4 bases and J by 1 base, with 21 bases between the two germline ends.

The chain carries TRBV4-3 and TRBJ2-3; possibly TRBD1 for D (6 bases). The sequenced sample was skin, obtained at week 4, from a patient treated with tofacitinib. The sequence was obtained from a human donor with alopecia areata. CDR3 region: CASSRKGESSWGTDTQYF. The DNA for the CDR3 is TGCGCCAGCAGCCGAAAGGGGGAATCCTCTTGGGGCACAGATACGCAGTATTTT.